These 16 T cell receptor beta chains came from one sample sequenced in a study of T cell changes during pregnancy in multiple sclerosis. Repertoires were generated with immunoSEQ multiplex PCR, while TCRdb's copy carries only in-frame clones and drops some. Of approximately 100,000 clones in the sample, under 95% were seen once. This specimen was peripheral blood, taken after pregnancy. The receptors originated from a female donor with multiple sclerosis, enrolled in a pregnancy study.

This sequence joins TRBV9 and TRBJ1-3; 9 nucleotides agree with TRBD1. V was clipped by 3 bases and J by 3 bases; unmatched bases: 4. CDR1 is SGDLS, CDR2 YYNGEE, per germline. The CDR3 covers 15 residues. CDR3 region: CASSEGDRVGNTIYF. CDR3 sequence (DNA): TGTGCCAGCAGCGAGGGGGACAGGGTTGGAAACACCATATATTTT.

J is TRBJ2-2 and V is TRBV9, with D possibly matching TRBD1 (5 bases). Germline V lookup: CDR1 SGDLS, CDR2 YYNGEE. The V end lost 4 bases, the J end lost 8 bases, and 15 bases lay between the germline ends. The CDR3 sequence is 14 residues long. The CDR3 nucleotides are TGTGCCAGCAGCCCTCCCACAGGATCGGGGGAGCTGTTTTTT. Translating it yields CASSPPTGSGELFF.

This chain joins TRBV5-1 and TRBJ2-1; 8 bases agree with TRBD2. Per germline, CDR1 SGHRS and CDR2 YFSETQ. The CDR3 runs 17 residues. V trimming: 1 base; J trimming: 6 bases; junction bases outside the gene matches: 12. CDR3 sequence reads: CASSLSGGDDAGNEQFF. CDR3 nucleotide sequence: TGCGCCAGCAGCTTGTCGGGGGGGGATGATGCCGGCAATGAGCAGTTCTTC.

This chain links TRBV6-5 with TRBJ1-1; the D is unclear. The CDR3 extends over 14 amino acids. V was clipped by 4 bases and J by 0 bases, with 9 bases between them. The V gene's germline CDR1 is MNHEY and CDR2 SVGAGI. CDR3 sequence: CASSSPGLNTEAFF. The CDR3 nucleotides read TGTGCCAGCAGTTCCCCGGGTTTGAACACTGAAGCTTTCTTT.

The V call is TRBV6-6, the J call TRBJ2-1; 7 nucleotides line up with TRBD2. CDR3 size: 15 residues. The ends lost 2 bases at V and 8 bases at J; junction bases unmatched: 9. Germline V gene data show CDR1 as MNHNY and CDR2 as SVGAGI (reference sequence). The chain's CDR3 is CASSYTERGQDEQFF. DNA of the CDR3: TGTGCCAGCAGTTACACTGAGCGGGGTCAGGATGAGCAGTTCTTC.

The chain couples TRBV2 to TRBJ1-5; possibly TRBD1 for D (5 bases). V shed 6 bases and J shed 13 bases, with 13 bases lying between them. The CDR3 contains 11 residues. The V gene's germline CDR1 is SNHLY and CDR2 FYNNEI. CDR3 protein: CASSREGSQHF. In DNA form, the CDR3 reads TGTGCCAGCAGCAGGGAGGGATCTCAGCATTTT.

The chain recombines TRBV11-2 with TRBJ1-6; D call uncertain. CDR3 length: 13 amino acids. The V gene's germline CDR1 is SGHAT and CDR2 FQNNGV. The germline V and J ends were trimmed by 1 base and 13 bases, with 11 bases remaining between them. Here the CDR3 reads CASSLVVGGPLHF. The CDR3 DNA sequence: TGTGCCAGCAGCTTAGTCGTGGGAGGGCCCCTCCACTTT.

The chain couples TRBV5-1 to TRBJ2-5, with D perhaps matching TRBD1 (6 bases). The V gene's germline CDR1 is SGHRS and CDR2 YFSETQ. The V gene lost 4 bases and the J gene lost 2 bases, with 9 bases spanning the gap. There are 13 residues in the CDR3. The CDR3 DNA reads TGCGCCAGCAGCGGGACATTACAAGAGACCCAGTACTTC. As protein: CASSGTLQETQYF.

CDR3: CASSLIAQSRANVLTF. Here the CDR3 DNA reads TGCGCCAGCAGTCTGATCGCACAAAGTCGGGCCAACGTCCTGACTTTC. The V call is TRBV10-1, the J call TRBJ2-6, with D hard to call. Trimming removed 5 bases from V and 5 bases from J, with 16 bases in between. Germline lookup yields CDR1 WNHNN and CDR2 SYGVQD (reference sequence). The CDR3 is 16 amino acids.

The genes are TRBV7-8 and TRBJ2-7, with D maybe TRBD1 (5 bases). CDR1 is SGHVS and CDR2 is FQNEAQ in the germline V gene. Trimming pared 3 bases from V and 5 bases from J, leaving 14 bases between. The length of the CDR3 is 14 residues. The CDR3: CASSFGAVNNEQYF. The CDR3 bases are TGTGCCAGCAGCTTTGGGGCAGTTAACAACGAGCAGTACTTC.

This clone was seen once. The chain links TRBV6-1 to TRBJ1-3; D is ambiguous. CDR3 length equals 15 residues. The germline CDR1 and CDR2 sequences are MNHNS and SASEGT. Trimming took 3 bases from V and 4 from J, leaving 13 bases between them. Written as DNA, the CDR3 is TGTGCCAGCAGTGATGGGCCGAACCCGGGAAACACCATATATTTT. Protein product: CASSDGPNPGNTIYF.

V usage is TRBV30 and J usage is TRBJ2-7, with D perhaps TRBD2 (6 bases). CDR3 length equals 15 residues. V dropped 1 base and J dropped 2 bases, with 15 bases sitting between them. The germline V gene has CDR1 GTSNPN and CDR2 SVGIG (reference sequence). CDR3: CAWSGKGRRPYEQYF. The CDR3 bases are TGTGCCTGGAGTGGTAAGGGGAGGAGGCCCTACGAGCAGTACTTC.

This chain uses TRBV6-1 with TRBJ1-4, with 7 nucleotides matching TRBD1. CDR1 MNHNS and CDR2 SASEGT come from the germline V gene. V shed 6 bases, J shed 5 bases, and the junction held 9 bases outside the gene matches. The CDR3 runs to 15 residues. In nucleotides, the CDR3 is TGTGCCAGCAGAACTACCGGGACAGTAAATGAAAAACTGTTTTTT. This codes for CASRTTGTVNEKLFF.

V and J are TRBV18 and TRBJ1-1, with no clear D. Germline values: CDR1 KGHSH, CDR2 LQKENI. CDR3 length: 13 residues. Trimming shortened V by 3 bases and J by 4 bases, and 9 bases separated the two germline ends. In nucleotides, the CDR3 is TGTGCCAGCTCACCCCGAGGGATCACTGAAGCTTTCTTT. It is translated as CASSPRGITEAFF. Based on the CDR3 plus reference TRBV18 and TRBJ1-1, the full variable domain is NAGVMQNPRHLVRRRGQEARLRCSPMKGHSHVYWYRQLPEEGLKFMVYLQKENIIDESGMPKERFSAEFPKEGPSILRIQQVVRGDSAAYFCASSPRGITEAFFGQGTRLTVV.

This clone occurred a few times. The chain links TRBV10-3 to TRBJ2-5; TRBD2 agrees at 16 bases. The CDR3 spans 16 residues. V dropped 4 bases and J dropped 5; count of bases not matched to a gene: 4. CDR1 is ENHRY and CDR2 is SYGVKD in the germline V gene. The CDR3 nucleotides are TGTGCCATCAGTGTTGGGACTAGCGGGGGGGTGGAGACCCAGTACTTC. It codes for CAISVGTSGGVETQYF.

This clone has a single count. The CDR3 nucleotides read TGTGCCAGTAGTATAGACGCCGCAGGGGCCACCTACGAGCAGTACTTC. The encoded protein is CASSIDAAGATYEQYF. This chain joins TRBV19 and TRBJ2-7; a weak D match, TRBD1 (6 bases). There are 16 residues in the CDR3. Trimming took off 0 bases at V and 2 bases at J, with 14 bases between the two ends. Germline CDR1 LNHDA, CDR2 SQIVND (reference sequence).